The rows below give T cell receptor beta chains drawn from one sample of a study of cytomegalovirus exposure and HLA in healthy donors. Clones were read by immunoSEQ multiplex PCR, and TCRdb kept only the in-frame ones, dropping some. Among about 94,000 clones, approximately 71% were seen once, and the ten largest hold approximately 3.7%. What was sequenced was PBMCs. These receptors all come from a man between 25 and 39 years old in good health and CMV-seronegative. CDR3s include the opening cysteine and the closing phenylalanine or tryptophan. The D gene is left open where the match is weak. Size is omitted from some rows. Given values are once, few, many or a class for expanded clones.

j_call clone_size d_call v_call cdr3_nt cdr3_aa
TRBJ2-3 once . TRBV6-1 TGTGCCAGCCTTAAGGGAGACGTAGATACGCAGTATTTT CASLKGDVDTQYF
TRBJ2-1 once . TRBV7-9 TGTGCCAGCAGCTCCACAAACTACAATGAGCAGTTCTTC CASSSTNYNEQFF
TRBJ1-1 . . TRBV6-1 TGTGCCAGCAGTGAAGCCAGGGCAGGGGCTGAAGCTTTCTTT CASSEARAGAEAFF
TRBJ1-5 . . TRBV6-5 TGTGCCAGCAGTGAATCGGGTCAGCCCCAGCATTTT CASSESGQPQHF
TRBJ2-7 . TRBD2 TRBV7-9 TGTGCCAGCAGCTTACTAGCGGGAGCCCACGAGCAGTACTTC CASSLLAGAHEQYF
TRBJ2-7 . . TRBV18 TGTGCCAGCTCAGCCGAGTACGAGCAGTACTTC CASSAEYEQYF
TRBJ2-2 . TRBD2 TRBV4-2 TGTGCCAGCAGCCAAACTAGCGGGAGGGCCAACGGGGAGCTGTTTTTT CASSQTSGRANGELFF
TRBJ2-1 . . TRBV11-2 TGTGCCAGCAGCTTAGTTGGAGGGAGAGACGAGCAGTTCTTC CASSLVGGRDEQFF
TRBJ2-5 . TRBD2 TRBV18 TGTGCCAGCTCACCACAGGCTAGCGGCCAAGAGACCCAGTACTTC CASSPQASGQETQYF
TRBJ2-5 . TRBD1 TRBV10-3 TGTGCCACCGGACAGGGGGGAGAGCAAGAGACCCAGTACTTC CATGQGGEQETQYF
TRBJ2-7 . TRBD2 TRBV4-2 TGTGCCAGCAGCCATGTCAAGCGGGACCGTTCCTACGAGCAGTACTTC CASSHVKRDRSYEQYF
TRBJ1-1 . . TRBV30 TGTGCCTGGAGTCCACGGGGGAGGGGTAGGCCTGAAGCTTTCTTT CAWSPRGRGRPEAFF
TRBJ2-5 . . TRBV19 TGTGCCAGTAGTATCGGGGTGCCTCACCAAGAGACCCAGTACTTC CASSIGVPHQETQYF
TRBJ1-1 . TRBD1 TRBV7-9 TGTGCCAGCAGCGCGGGACAGGGGAACACTGAAGCTTTCTTT CASSAGQGNTEAFF
TRBJ1-1 . TRBD1 TRBV19 TGTGCCAGTCGGAGGGGCGTGGGACAGAAGTGGAACACTGAAGCTTTCTTT CASRRGVGQKWNTEAFF
TRBJ1-2 . . TRBV4-1 TGCGCCAGCAGCCAACGCTCGGGAGAAGGCTACACCTTC CASSQRSGEGYTF
TRBJ1-4 . . TRBV10-2 TGCGCCAGCAGTGAGTTGGGTCAGGGTAGTGAAAAACTGTTTTTT CASSELGQGSEKLFF
TRBJ1-5 . . TRBV28 TGTGCCAGCAGTTTTAGGGCAGGGAATCAGCCCCAGCATTTT CASSFRAGNQPQHF
TRBJ2-7 . . TRBV18 TGTGCCAGCTCTAAGGGAGGCAGGGGGACCGAGCAGTACTTC CASSKGGRGTEQYF
TRBJ2-1 . TRBD2 TRBV27 TGTGCCAGCAGTTTATCGGCGGGAGGGATTGAGCAGCTCTTC CASSLSAGGIEQLF
TRBJ2-3 once TRBD1 TRBV5-6 TGTGCCAGCAGCTTGGGACAGGGAGTAGATACGCAGTATTTT CASSLGQGVDTQYF
TRBJ2-7 . TRBD1 TRBV6-5 TGTGCCAGCAGTCCGCTACGGGGACAGGGTTACGAGCAGTACTTC CASSPLRGQGYEQYF
TRBJ1-2 . TRBD1 TRBV5-1 TGCGCCAGCAGCGCAAGGGAAACAGGGGGCAACTATGGCTACACCTTC CASSARETGGNYGYTF
TRBJ1-2 . . TRBV21-1 TGTGCCAGCAGCCGGGGACAGGGACCACTTGGGGGCTACACCTTC CASSRGQGPLGGYTF
TRBJ2-7 . TRBD1 TRBV14 TGTGCCAGCAGCCAGACAGGGATTCACTACGAGCAGTACTTC CASSQTGIHYEQYF
TRBJ1-3 . TRBD1 TRBV4-2 TGTGCCAGCAGCATACACGACAGGGGCTCTGGAAACACCATATATTTT CASSIHDRGSGNTIYF
TRBJ2-7 few . TRBV25-1 TGTGCCAGCAGTGCTTATTGGGGGGACCACGAGCAGTACTTC CASSAYWGDHEQYF
TRBJ1-2 . . TRBV4-1 TGCGCCAGCAGCCCACAGTTTTCTAACTATGGCTACACCTTC CASSPQFSNYGYTF
TRBJ1-1 . . TRBV28 TGTGCCAGCACCCTCGAGCGACCGAACACTGAAGCTTTCTTT CASTLERPNTEAFF
TRBJ2-3 . . TRBV4-2 TGTGCCAGCAGCCAAGATGTGGCGGTCACAGATACGCAGTATTTT CASSQDVAVTDTQYF
TRBJ2-7 . TRBD1 TRBV28 TGTGCCAGCACCTCAGGGGGCTTTCCCTACTTC CASTSGGFPYF
TRBJ1-3 . . TRBV14 TGTGCCAGCAGCCAAGGGCAGGGCTTTACCTTCGGAAACACCATATATTTT CASSQGQGFTFGNTIYF
TRBJ2-2 . TRBD1 TRBV10-1 TGCGCCAGCAGAGTTACCGGGACAGGGAACACCGGGGAGCTGTTTTTT CASRVTGTGNTGELFF
TRBJ2-2 . . TRBV7-2 TGTGCCAGCAGCTTCGGAGAACGAGCCACCGGGGAGCTGTTTTTT CASSFGERATGELFF